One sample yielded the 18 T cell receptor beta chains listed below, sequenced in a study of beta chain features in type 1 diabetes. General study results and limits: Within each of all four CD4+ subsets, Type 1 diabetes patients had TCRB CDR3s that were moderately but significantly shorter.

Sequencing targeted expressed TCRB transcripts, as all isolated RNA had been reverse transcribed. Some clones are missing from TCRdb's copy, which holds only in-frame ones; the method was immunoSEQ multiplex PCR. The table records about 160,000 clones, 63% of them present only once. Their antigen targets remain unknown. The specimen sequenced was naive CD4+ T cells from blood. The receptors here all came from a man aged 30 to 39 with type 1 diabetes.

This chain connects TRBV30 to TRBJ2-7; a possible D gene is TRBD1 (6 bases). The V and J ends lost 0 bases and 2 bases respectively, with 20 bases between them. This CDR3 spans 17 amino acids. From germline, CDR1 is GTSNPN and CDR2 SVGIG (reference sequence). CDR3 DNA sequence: TGTGCCTGGAGTGTAGGTGTTTTGGGTGCAGGGGCCTACGAGCAGTACTTC. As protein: CAWSVGVLGAGAYEQYF. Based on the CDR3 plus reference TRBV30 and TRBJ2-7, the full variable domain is SQTIHQWPATLVQPVGSPLSLECTVEGTSNPNLYWYRQAAGRGLQLLFYSVGIGQISSEVPQNLSASRPQDRQFILSSKKLLLSDSGFYLCAWSVGVLGAGAYEQYFGPGTRLTVT.

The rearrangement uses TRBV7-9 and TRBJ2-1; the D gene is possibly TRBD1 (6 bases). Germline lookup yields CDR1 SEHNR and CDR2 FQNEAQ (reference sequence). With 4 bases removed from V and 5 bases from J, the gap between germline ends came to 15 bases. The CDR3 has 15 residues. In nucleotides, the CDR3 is TGTGCCAGCAGCTGGTTCAGGACAGCCAACAATGAGCAGTTCTTC. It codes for CASSWFRTANNEQFF.

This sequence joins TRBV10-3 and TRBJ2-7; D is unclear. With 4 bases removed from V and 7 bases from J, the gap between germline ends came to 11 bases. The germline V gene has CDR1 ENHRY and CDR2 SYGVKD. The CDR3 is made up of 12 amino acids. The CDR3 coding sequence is TGTGCCATCAGTGCCTCTGGTCCGGAGCAGTACTTC. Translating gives CAISASGPEQYF.

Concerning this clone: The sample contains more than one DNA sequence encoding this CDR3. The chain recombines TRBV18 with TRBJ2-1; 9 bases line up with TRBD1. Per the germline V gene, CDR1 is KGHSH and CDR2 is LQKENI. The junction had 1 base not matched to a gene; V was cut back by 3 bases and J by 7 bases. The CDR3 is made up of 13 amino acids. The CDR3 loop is CASSPGQGNEQFF. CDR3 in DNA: TGTGCCAGCTCACCCGGACAGGGGAATGAGCAGTTCTTC.

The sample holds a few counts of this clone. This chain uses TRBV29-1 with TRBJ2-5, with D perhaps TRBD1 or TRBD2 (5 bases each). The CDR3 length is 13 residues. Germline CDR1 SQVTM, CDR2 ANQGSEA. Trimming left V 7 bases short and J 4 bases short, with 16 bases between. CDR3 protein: CSGLHVRGETQYF. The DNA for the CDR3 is TGCAGCGGATTGCACGTGAGGGGAGAGACCCAGTACTTC.

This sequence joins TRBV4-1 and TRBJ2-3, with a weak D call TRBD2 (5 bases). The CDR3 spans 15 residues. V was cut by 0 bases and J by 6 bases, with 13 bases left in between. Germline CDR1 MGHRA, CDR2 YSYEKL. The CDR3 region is CASSQDASRGDTQYF. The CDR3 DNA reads TGCGCCAGCAGCCAAGATGCGAGCCGAGGGGATACGCAGTATTTT.

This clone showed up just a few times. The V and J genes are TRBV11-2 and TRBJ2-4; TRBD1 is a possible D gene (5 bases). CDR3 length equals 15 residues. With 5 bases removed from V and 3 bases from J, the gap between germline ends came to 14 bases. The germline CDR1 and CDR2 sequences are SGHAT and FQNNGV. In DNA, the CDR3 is TGTGCCAGCAGCCCTTTATGGGGCAGCAAAAACATTCAGTACTTC. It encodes CASSPLWGSKNIQYF.

The CDR3 bases are TGCGCCAGCAGTCAATTGACAGCCACCTACGAGCAGTACTTC. Residues: CASSQLTATYEQYF. The chain carries TRBV23-1 and TRBJ2-7; a possible D gene is TRBD1 (5 bases). TRBV23-1 is filed as an ORF, its function uncertain. The CDR3 loop spans 14 amino acids. Trimming removed 1 base from V and 2 bases from J, with 9 bases in between.

The CDR3, as DNA: TGTGCCAGCAGCTTCCAGGGACTAGCGGGGCTTAGCACAGATACGCAGTATTTT. Translation: CASSFQGLAGLSTDTQYF. The rearrangement uses TRBV7-8 and TRBJ2-3; 13 nucleotides align to TRBD2. Germline lookup yields CDR1 SGHVS and CDR2 FQNEAQ. The CDR3 sequence is 18 residues long. V shed 3 bases and J 0 bases; nucleotides not matched to a gene: 6.

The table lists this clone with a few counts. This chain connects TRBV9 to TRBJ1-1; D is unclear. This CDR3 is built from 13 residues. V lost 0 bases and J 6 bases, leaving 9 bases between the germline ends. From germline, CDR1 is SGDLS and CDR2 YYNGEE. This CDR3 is CASSVVSVAEAFF. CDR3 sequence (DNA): TGTGCCAGCAGCGTAGTTTCGGTTGCTGAAGCTTTCTTT. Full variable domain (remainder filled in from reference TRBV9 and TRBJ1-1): DSGVTQTPKHLITATGQRVTLRCSPRSGDLSVYWYQQSLDQGLQFLIQYYNGEERAKGNILERFSAQQFPDLHSELNLSSLELGDSALYFCASSVVSVAEAFFGQGTRLTVV.

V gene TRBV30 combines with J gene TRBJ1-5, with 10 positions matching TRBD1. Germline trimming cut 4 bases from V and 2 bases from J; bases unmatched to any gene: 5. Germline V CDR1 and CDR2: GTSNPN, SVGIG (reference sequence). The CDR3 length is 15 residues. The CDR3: CAWNLGTGGNQPQHF. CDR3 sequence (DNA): TGTGCCTGGAACCTCGGGACAGGGGGCAATCAGCCCCAGCATTTT.

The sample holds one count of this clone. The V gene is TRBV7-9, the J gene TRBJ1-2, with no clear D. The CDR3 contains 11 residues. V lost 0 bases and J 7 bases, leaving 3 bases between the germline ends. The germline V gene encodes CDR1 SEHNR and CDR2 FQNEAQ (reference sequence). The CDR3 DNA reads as TGTGCCAGCAGCTTAGCTGGTGGCTACACCTTC. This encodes CASSLAGGYTF.

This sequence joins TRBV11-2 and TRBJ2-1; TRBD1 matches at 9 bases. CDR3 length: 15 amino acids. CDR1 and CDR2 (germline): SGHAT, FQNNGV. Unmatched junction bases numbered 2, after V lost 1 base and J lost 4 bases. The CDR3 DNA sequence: TGTGCCAGCAGCTTAGTGGGACAGGGATACAATGAGCAGTTCTTC. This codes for CASSLVGQGYNEQFF.

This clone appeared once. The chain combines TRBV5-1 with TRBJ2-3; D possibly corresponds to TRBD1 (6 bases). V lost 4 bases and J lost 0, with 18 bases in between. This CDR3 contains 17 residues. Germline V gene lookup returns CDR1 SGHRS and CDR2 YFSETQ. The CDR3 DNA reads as TGCGCCAGCAGCCCCCTCCCAGGGGCTTCTAGCACAGATACGCAGTATTTT. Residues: CASSPLPGASSTDTQYF. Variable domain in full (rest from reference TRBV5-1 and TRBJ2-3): KAGVTQTPRYLIKTRGQQVTLSCSPISGHRSVSWYQQTPGQGLQFLFEYFSETQRNKGNFPGRFSGRQFSNSRSEMNVSTLELGDSALYLCASSPLPGASSTDTQYFGPGTRLTVL.

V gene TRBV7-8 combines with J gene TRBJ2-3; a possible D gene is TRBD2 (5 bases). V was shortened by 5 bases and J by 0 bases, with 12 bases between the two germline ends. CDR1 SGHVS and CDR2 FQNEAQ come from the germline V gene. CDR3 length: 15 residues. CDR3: CASSRTVTSTDTQYF. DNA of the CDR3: TGTGCCAGCAGCAGGACTGTGACTAGCACAGATACGCAGTATTTT.

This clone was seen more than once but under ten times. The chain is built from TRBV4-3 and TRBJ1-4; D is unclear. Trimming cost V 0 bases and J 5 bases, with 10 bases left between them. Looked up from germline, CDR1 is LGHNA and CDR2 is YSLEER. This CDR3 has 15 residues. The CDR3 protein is CASSQDRGPNEKLFF. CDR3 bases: TGCGCCAGCAGCCAAGATAGAGGCCCGAATGAAAAACTGTTTTTT.

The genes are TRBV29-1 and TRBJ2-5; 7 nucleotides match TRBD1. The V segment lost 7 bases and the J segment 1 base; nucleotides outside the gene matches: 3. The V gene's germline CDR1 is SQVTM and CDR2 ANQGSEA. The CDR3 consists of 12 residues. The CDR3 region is CSGWDSQETQYF. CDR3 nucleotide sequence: TGCAGCGGATGGGACAGCCAAGAGACCCAGTACTTC.

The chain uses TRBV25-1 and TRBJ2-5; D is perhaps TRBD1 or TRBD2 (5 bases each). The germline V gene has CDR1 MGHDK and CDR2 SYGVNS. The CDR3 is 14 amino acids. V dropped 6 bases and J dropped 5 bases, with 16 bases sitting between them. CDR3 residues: CASRDQRGGETQYF. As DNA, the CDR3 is TGTGCCAGCAGGGACCAGAGGGGTGGTGAGACCCAGTACTTC.